This T cell receptor beta chain was recovered during a study of blood T cells in healthy people across ages. Only a few counts were recorded for this clonotype. Its matching antigen is unknown. Regarding the study as a whole: Greater diversity and more naive CD4+ cells were seen in long-lived donors than in aged donors. Roughly linearly, TCR beta diversity per million T cells fell as age increased. Diversity figures derived from one million T cells were judged to underestimate the true value.

Each sample provided at least 5 micrograms of extracted total RNA. V dropped 8 bases and J dropped 7; count of bases not matched to a gene: 14. Germline loops: CDR1 DFQATT, CDR2 SNEGSKA (reference sequence). The CDR3 is made up of 15 amino acids. Primers used in a second PCR of about 6 to 12 cycles were a sample-barcoded 5' primer and a J-beta primer mix. Via MiXCR, TCRdb re-called the 5' RACE reads, giving one row per CDR3 protein. The table lists roughly 1,500,000 distinct CDR3 sequences, around 42% of them singletons. The TCR was taken from a woman aged 18-30 years in good health. The sequencing input was blood. The chain is built from TRBV20-1 and TRBJ2-1; 10 bases align to TRBD2. The CDR3 DNA sequence: TGCAGTTTTAGTTTGATAGCGGGGGGTGTAAATGAGCAGTTCTTC. Translated, it gives CSFSLIAGGVNEQFF.